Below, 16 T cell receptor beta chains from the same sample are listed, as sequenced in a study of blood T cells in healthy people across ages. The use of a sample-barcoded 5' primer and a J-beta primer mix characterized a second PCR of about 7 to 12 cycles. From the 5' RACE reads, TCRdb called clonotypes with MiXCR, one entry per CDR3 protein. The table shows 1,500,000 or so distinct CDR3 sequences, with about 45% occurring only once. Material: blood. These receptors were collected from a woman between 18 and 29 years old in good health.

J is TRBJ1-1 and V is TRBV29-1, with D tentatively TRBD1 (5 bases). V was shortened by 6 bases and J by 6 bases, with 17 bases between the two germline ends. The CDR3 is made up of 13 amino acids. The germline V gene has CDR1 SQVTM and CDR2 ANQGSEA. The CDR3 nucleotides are TGCAGCGTGACCGGGACGGAGGGGTCTGAAGCTTTCTTT. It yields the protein CSVTGTEGSEAFF.

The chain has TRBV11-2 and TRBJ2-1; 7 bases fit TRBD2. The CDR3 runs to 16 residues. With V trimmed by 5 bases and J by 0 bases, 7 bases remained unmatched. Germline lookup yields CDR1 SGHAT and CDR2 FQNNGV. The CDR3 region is CASSNPSGDSYNEQFF. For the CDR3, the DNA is TGTGCCAGCAGCAACCCTAGCGGAGACTCCTACAATGAGCAGTTCTTC.

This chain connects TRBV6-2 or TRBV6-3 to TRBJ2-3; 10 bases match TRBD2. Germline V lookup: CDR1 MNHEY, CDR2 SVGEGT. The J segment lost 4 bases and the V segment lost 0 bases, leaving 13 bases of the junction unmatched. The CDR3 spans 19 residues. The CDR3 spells CASSYSRGLAGDSADTQYF. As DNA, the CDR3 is TGTGCCAGCAGTTACTCAAGAGGGCTAGCGGGAGATAGCGCAGATACGCAGTATTTT.

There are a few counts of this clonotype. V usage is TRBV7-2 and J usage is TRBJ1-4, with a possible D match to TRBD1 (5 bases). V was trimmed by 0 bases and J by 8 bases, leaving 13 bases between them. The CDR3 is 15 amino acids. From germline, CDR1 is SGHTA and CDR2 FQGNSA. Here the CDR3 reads CASSLAPGWEEKLFF. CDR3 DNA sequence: TGTGCCAGCAGCTTAGCGCCAGGGTGGGAAGAAAAACTGTTTTTT.

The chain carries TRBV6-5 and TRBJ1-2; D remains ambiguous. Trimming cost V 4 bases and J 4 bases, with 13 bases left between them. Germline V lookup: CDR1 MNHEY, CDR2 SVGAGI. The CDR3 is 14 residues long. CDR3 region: CASSSSYLGYGYTF. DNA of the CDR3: TGTGCCAGCAGTTCTTCTTACTTGGGCTATGGCTACACCTTC.

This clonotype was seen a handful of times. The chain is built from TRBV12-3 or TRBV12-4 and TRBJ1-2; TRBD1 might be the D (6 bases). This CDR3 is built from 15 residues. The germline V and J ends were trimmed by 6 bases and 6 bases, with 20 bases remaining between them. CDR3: CASSYIQGPRDGYTF. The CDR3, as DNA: TGTGCCAGCAGCTACATACAGGGCCCCCGGGATGGCTACACCTTC.

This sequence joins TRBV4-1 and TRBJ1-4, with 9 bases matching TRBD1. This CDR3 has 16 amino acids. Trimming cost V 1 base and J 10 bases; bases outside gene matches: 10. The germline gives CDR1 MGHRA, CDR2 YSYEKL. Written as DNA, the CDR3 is TGCGCCAGCAGCCAAGGGGTACAGGGGGCTGGTGGAAAACTGTTTTTT. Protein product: CASSQGVQGAGGKLFF.

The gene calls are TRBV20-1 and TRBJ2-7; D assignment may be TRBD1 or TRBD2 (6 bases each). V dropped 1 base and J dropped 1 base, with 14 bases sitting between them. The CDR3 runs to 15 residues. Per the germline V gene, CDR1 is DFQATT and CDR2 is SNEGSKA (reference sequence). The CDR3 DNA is TGCAGTGCTAGAGCTGCGGGCGGGACATCCTACGAGCAGTACTTC. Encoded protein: CSARAAGGTSYEQYF.

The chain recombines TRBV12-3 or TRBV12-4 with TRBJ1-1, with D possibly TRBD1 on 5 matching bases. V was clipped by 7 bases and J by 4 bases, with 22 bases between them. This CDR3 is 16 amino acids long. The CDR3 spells CASIQTTGVRGTEAFF. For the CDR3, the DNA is TGTGCCAGCATCCAAACAACGGGGGTCCGGGGCACTGAAGCTTTCTTT.

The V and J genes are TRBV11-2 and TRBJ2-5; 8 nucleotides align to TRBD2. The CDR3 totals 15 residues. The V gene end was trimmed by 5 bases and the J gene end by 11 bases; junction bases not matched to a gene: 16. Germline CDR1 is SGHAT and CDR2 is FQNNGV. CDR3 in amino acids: CASSTAGLGQNEQYF. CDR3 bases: TGTGCCAGCAGCACCGCGGGACTAGGTCAAAATGAGCAGTACTTC.

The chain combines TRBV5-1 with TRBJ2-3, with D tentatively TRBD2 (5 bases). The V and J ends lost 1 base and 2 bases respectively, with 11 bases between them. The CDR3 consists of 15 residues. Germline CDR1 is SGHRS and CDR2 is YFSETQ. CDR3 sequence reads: CASSLQQRNTDTQYF. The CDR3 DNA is TGCGCCAGCAGCTTGCAGCAGCGGAACACAGATACGCAGTATTTT.

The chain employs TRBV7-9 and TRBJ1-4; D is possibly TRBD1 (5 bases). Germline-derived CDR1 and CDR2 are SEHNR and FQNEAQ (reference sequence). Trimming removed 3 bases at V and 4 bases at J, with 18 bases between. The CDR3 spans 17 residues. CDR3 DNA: TGTGCCAGCAGCTTGGGGCCACAGGTGTATATTAATGAAAAACTGTTTTTT. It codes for CASSLGPQVYINEKLFF.

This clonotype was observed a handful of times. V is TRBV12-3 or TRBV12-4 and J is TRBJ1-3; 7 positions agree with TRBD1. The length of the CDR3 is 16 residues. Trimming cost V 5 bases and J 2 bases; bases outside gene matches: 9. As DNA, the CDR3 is TGTGCCAGCAGTCTTCGACCACAGGGGACTGGAAACACCATATATTTT. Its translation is CASSLRPQGTGNTIYF.

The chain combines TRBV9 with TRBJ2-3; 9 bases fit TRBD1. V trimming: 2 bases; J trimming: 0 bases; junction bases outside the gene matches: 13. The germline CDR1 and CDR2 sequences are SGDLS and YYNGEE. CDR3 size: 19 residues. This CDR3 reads CASSVNRGRDSSSTDTQYF. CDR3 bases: TGTGCCAGCAGCGTGAACAGGGGGCGTGATTCTTCTAGCACAGATACGCAGTATTTT.

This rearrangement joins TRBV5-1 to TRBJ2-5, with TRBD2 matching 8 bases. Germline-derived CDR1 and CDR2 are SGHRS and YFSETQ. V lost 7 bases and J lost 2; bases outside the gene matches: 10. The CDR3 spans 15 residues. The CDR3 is CASQSGGGQQETQYF. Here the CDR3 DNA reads TGCGCCAGCCAGAGTGGCGGGGGGCAACAAGAGACCCAGTACTTC.

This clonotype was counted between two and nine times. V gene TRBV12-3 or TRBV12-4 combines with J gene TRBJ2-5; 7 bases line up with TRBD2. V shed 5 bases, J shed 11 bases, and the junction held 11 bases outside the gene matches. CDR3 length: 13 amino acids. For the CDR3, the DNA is TGTGCCAGCAGTCCCCGGCGGGAGTGGGAGCAGTACTTC. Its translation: CASSPRREWEQYF.